This entry lists 10 T cell receptor beta chains sequenced from one sample in a study of OX40 agonist ivuxolimab in advanced cancers. Method: immunoSEQ multiplex PCR; TCRdb's copy keeps in-frame clones and lacks some. The table includes 57,000 or so clones, about 85% detected once. The sample here was CD4+ or CD8+ T cells sorted from blood, taken in a trial of the OX40 agonist ivuxolimab. Receptors originate from an adult with an advanced solid tumor such as melanoma, head and neck, liver or kidney cancer.

J is TRBJ1-6 and V is TRBV11-3; TRBD1 aligns across 7 bases. The CDR3 has 20 residues. After removal of 0 bases from V and 7 bases from J, the junction contained 18 bases not matched to a gene. The germline V gene encodes CDR1 SGHNT and CDR2 YENEEA. The CDR3 here is CASSLDLGDSMVKTNSPLHF. For the CDR3, the DNA is TGTGCCAGCAGCTTAGATCTGGGGGACAGTATGGTTAAGACGAATTCACCCCTCCACTTT.

The gene calls are TRBV6-5 and TRBJ1-2; 9 bases agree with TRBD1. The CDR3 covers 15 residues. The V gene end was trimmed by 6 bases and the J gene end by 1 base; junction bases not matched to a gene: 6. The germline V gene encodes CDR1 MNHEY and CDR2 SVGAGI. The CDR3 region has the DNA TGTGCCAGCAGGCGGGACAGGGACGGTAACTATGGCTACACCTTC. This gives the protein CASRRDRDGNYGYTF.

In DNA, the CDR3 is TGTGCCAGCAGTGAAGTCCGATACTCTGGAAACACCATATATTTT. This encodes CASSEVRYSGNTIYF. V and J are TRBV2 and TRBJ1-3; D not resolved. The CDR3 length is 15 residues. CDR1 and CDR2 from the germline V gene are SNHLY and FYNNEI. V gave up 1 base and J gave up 0 bases, with 7 bases separating them.

V usage is TRBV27 and J usage is TRBJ2-7; 9 bases fit TRBD2. The V gene's germline CDR1 is MNHEY and CDR2 SMNVEV (reference sequence). This CDR3 has 15 amino acids. V lost 2 bases and J lost 2; bases outside the gene matches: 4. CDR3 sequence (DNA): TGTGCCAGCAGTTTAAGGGTAGCGGGGGCCTACGAGCAGTACTTC. It codes for CASSLRVAGAYEQYF.

This sequence joins TRBV5-1 and TRBJ2-1; D gene ambiguous. V was pared by 7 bases and J by 10 bases, with 24 bases between. The CDR3 spans 15 residues. CDR1 and CDR2 from the germline V gene are SGHRS and YFSETQ. This CDR3 is CASCPPDLPLGEQFF. In nucleotides, the CDR3 is TGCGCCAGCTGCCCCCCGGACCTCCCACTGGGGGAGCAGTTCTTC. Looking up the rest from reference TRBV5-1 and TRBJ2-1 gives the full variable domain: KAGVTQTPRYLIKTRGQQVTLSCSPISGHRSVSWYQQTPGQGLQFLFEYFSETQRNKGNFPGRFSGRQFSNSRSEMNVSTLELGDSALYLCASCPPDLPLGEQFFGPGTRLTVL.

The V gene is TRBV19, the J gene TRBJ2-2; possible D gene TRBD1, 5 bases. CDR3 length equals 15 residues. Per the germline V gene, CDR1 is LNHDA and CDR2 is SQIVND (reference sequence). The ends were cut back, 7 bases at V and 0 bases at J, with 12 bases in the middle. In DNA form, the CDR3 reads TGTGCCAGTACCATACAGGTCGCGAACACCGGGGAGCTGTTTTTT. As protein: CASTIQVANTGELFF.

This clone was seen once. V gene TRBV18 combines with J gene TRBJ1-1, with D uncertain. The V end lost 0 bases, the J end lost 0 bases, and 8 bases lay between the germline ends. In germline, CDR1 is KGHSH, CDR2 LQKENI. CDR3 length: 15 amino acids. The CDR3 DNA reads as TGTGCCAGCTCACCACCTTCAGGCCTGAACACTGAAGCTTTCTTT. Its protein product is CASSPPSGLNTEAFF.

This clone appeared a few times. CDR3 sequence (DNA): TGTGCCTGGAACAGGGACACAGGGGTCAATGAGCAGTTCTTC. Translating gives CAWNRDTGVNEQFF. This chain joins TRBV30 and TRBJ2-1; 7 positions match TRBD1. The CDR3 has 14 residues. The V and J ends lost 4 bases and 6 bases, in that order; junction bases with no gene match: 9. The germline V gene encodes CDR1 GTSNPN and CDR2 SVGIG (reference sequence).

The CDR3 region is CAWSLGQGKNQPQHF. The CDR3 region has the DNA TGTGCCTGGAGTCTGGGACAGGGAAAAAATCAGCCCCAGCATTTT. The chain carries TRBV30 and TRBJ1-5; 9 nucleotides agree with TRBD1. Germline loops: CDR1 GTSNPN, CDR2 SVGIG (reference sequence). The V gene end was trimmed by 2 bases and the J gene end by 4 bases; junction bases not matched to a gene: 6. This CDR3 spans 15 amino acids.

This chain joins TRBV4-1 and TRBJ2-5; either TRBD1 or TRBD2 may supply D (6 bases each). CDR1 and CDR2 from the germline V gene are MGHRA and YSYEKL. This CDR3 region has 17 residues. Deletions cut 6 bases from V and 1 base from J, with 21 bases between. CDR3 DNA sequence: TGCGCCAGCAGTCATATCTCACGGGGGCGTCTCCAAGAGACCCAGTACTTC. It codes for CASSHISRGRLQETQYF.